Each of the 6 T cell receptor beta chains below was sequenced from the same sample in a study of T cell responses to AZD1222 COVID-19 vaccine. This table comes from immunoSEQ multiplex PCR, and its TCRdb copy is limited to in-frame clones, with some not included. Of 130,000 to 150,000 clones in the sample, 82% were seen once. This specimen was peripheral blood, taken on day 0 of MenACWY control vaccination. These receptors were obtained from an adult in good health.

The V call is TRBV6-6, the J call TRBJ2-7, with 12 positions matching TRBD2. With V trimmed by 5 bases and J by 5 bases, 4 bases remained unmatched. Germline CDR1 MNHNY, CDR2 SVGAGI (reference sequence). This CDR3 contains 14 residues. CDR3: CASSRTSGEDEQYF. The CDR3 coding sequence is TGTGCCAGCAGTCGGACTAGCGGGGAGGACGAGCAGTACTTC.

V usage is TRBV7-9 and J usage is TRBJ1-3, with D perhaps matching TRBD1 (6 bases). V was trimmed by 7 bases and J by 0 bases, leaving 13 bases between them. This CDR3 has 15 residues. Germline loops: CDR1 SEHNR, CDR2 FQNEAQ (reference sequence). The CDR3 reads CASIRDRSSGNTIYF. CDR3 nucleotides: TGTGCCAGCATCAGAGACAGGAGCTCTGGAAACACCATATATTTT.

A few counts support this clone. The rearrangement links TRBV3-1 (or the pseudogene TRBV3-2) to TRBJ1-6; no clear D gene. The length of the CDR3 is 12 residues. Deletions cut 1 base from V and 11 bases from J, with 6 bases between. In germline, CDR1 is LGHDT, CDR2 YNNKEL (reference sequence). For the CDR3, the DNA is TGTGCCAGCAGCCAAGCCGACGCACCCCTCCACTTT. Translation: CASSQADAPLHF.

This clone was recorded a few times. The genes are TRBV3-1 (or the pseudogene TRBV3-2) and TRBJ1-1, with D uncertain. The V gene lost 2 bases and the J gene lost 1 base, with 2 bases spanning the gap. Germline loops: CDR1 LGHDT, CDR2 YNNKEL (reference sequence). The CDR3 runs to 12 residues. CDR3 DNA sequence: TGTGCCAGCAGCCAAAGGAACACTGAAGCTTTCTTT. Protein product: CASSQRNTEAFF.

This chain connects TRBV6-1 to TRBJ2-5, with D uncertain. Trimming shortened V by 0 bases and J by 3 bases, and 11 bases separated the two germline ends. Germline V gene lookup returns CDR1 MNHNS and CDR2 SASEGT. This CDR3 comprises 15 residues. CDR3 sequence reads: CASSEAAAVEETQYF. DNA of the CDR3: TGTGCCAGCAGTGAAGCCGCCGCGGTAGAAGAGACCCAGTACTTC.

This rearrangement joins TRBV19 to TRBJ1-2; 11 nucleotides match TRBD1. This CDR3 is 15 amino acids long. The V segment lost 3 bases and the J segment 6 bases; nucleotides outside the gene matches: 6. The V gene's germline CDR1 is LNHDA and CDR2 SQIVND (reference sequence). The CDR3 nucleotides read TGTGCCAGTAGTATCAGCCCGGGACAGGGGGATGGCTACACCTTC. Translation gives CASSISPGQGDGYTF.